The sample holds one count of the clone carrying this T cell receptor beta chain. Germline V lookup: CDR1 SGHKS, CDR2 YYEKEE (reference sequence). The CDR3 spans 16 residues. The V end lost 2 bases, the J end lost 1 base, and 13 bases lay between the germline ends. This entry is derived from a study of Ad26.COV2.S vaccination and SARS-CoV-2 variants. Method: immunoSEQ multiplex PCR; TCRdb's copy keeps in-frame clones and lacks some. The data contain 400,000 to 500,000 clones, 70% to 90% of them singletons. The treatment here: 15 to 20 received Ad26.COV2.S at low or high dose, single or two shots; roughly 5 received placebo; per-sample allocation not given. Sampling happened 63 days after the first vaccine or placebo injection.

The chain employs TRBV5-5 and TRBJ2-4, with D possibly matching TRBD1 (7 bases). The material sequenced was peripheral blood, taken in a trial of Ad26.COV2.S vaccine versus placebo. This sequence was found in a person aged 18-60 years who received the Ad26.COV2.S COVID-19 vaccine or a placebo. The CDR3 loop is CASSLATGRAKNIQYF. The DNA of the CDR3 is TGTGCCAGCAGCTTAGCGACAGGGAGGGCCAAAAACATTCAGTACTTC.